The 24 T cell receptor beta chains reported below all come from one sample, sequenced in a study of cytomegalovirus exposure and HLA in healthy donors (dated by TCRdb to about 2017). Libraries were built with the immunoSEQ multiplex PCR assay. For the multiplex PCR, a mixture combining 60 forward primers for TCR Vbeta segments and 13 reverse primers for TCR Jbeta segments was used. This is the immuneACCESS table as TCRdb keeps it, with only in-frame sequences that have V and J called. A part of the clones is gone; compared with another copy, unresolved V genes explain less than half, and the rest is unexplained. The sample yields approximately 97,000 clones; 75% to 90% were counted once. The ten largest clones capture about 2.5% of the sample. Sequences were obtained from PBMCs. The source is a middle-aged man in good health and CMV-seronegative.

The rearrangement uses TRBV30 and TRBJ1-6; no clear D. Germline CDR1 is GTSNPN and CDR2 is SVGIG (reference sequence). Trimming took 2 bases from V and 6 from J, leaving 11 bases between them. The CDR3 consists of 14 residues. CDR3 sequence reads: CAWSQTGSNSPLHF. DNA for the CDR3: TGTGCCTGGAGTCAAACTGGGAGTAATTCACCCCTCCACTTT.

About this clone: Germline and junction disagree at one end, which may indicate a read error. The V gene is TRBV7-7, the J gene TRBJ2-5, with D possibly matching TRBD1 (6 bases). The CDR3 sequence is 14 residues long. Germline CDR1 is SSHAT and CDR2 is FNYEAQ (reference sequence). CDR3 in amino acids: CASSQGQNQETQYF. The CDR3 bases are TGTGCTAGCAGCCAAGGACAGAACCAAGAGACCCAGTACTTC.

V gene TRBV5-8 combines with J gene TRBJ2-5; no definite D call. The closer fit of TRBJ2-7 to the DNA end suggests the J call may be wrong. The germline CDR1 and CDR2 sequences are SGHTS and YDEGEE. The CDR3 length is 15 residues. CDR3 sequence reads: CASSLDSLGSYEQYF. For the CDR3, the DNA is TGTGCCAGCAGCTTGGACAGCCTGGGTTCCTACGAGCAGTACTTC.

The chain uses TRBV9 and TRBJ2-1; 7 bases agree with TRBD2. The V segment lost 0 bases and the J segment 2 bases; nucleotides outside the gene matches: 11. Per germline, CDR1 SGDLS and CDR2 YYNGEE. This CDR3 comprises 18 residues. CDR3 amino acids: CASSVARSGGGTYNEQFF. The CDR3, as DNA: TGTGCCAGCAGCGTAGCTCGGTCTGGCGGGGGAACCTACAATGAGCAGTTCTTC.

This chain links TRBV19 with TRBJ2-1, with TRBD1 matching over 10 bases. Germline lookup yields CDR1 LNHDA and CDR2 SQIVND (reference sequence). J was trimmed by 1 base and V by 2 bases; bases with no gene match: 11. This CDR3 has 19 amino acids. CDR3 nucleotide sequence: TGTGCCAGTAGTATAAGCGGGACAGGGGTAGGGGGTTCCTACAATGAGCAGTTCTTC. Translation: CASSISGTGVGGSYNEQFF.

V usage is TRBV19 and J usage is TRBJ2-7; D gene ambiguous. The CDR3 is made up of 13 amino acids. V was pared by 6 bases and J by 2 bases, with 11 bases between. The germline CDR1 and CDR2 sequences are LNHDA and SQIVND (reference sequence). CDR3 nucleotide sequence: TGTGCCAGTAGCGTCGGGTTTACCTACGAGCAGTACTTC. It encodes CASSVGFTYEQYF.

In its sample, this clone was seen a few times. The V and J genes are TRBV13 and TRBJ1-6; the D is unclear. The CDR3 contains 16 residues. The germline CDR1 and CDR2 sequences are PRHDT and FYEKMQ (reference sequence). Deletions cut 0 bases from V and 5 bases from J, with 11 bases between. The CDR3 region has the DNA TGTGCCAGCAGCTTAGGCCCGGGGTTGGATAATTCACCCCTCCACTTT. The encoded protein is CASSLGPGLDNSPLHF. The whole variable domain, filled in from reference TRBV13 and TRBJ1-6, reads AAGVIQSPRHLIKEKRETATLKCYPIPRHDTVYWYQQGPGQDPQFLISFYEKMQSDKGSIPDRFSAQQFSDYHSELNMSSLELGDSALYFCASSLGPGLDNSPLHFGNGTRLTVT.

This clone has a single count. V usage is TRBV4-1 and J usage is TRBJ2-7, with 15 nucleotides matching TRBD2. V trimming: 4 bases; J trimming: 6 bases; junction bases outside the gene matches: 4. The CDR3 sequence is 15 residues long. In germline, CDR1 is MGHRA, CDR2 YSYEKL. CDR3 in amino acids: CASSPGLAGGREQYF. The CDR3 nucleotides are TGCGCCAGCAGCCCCGGACTAGCGGGGGGGCGCGAGCAGTACTTC.

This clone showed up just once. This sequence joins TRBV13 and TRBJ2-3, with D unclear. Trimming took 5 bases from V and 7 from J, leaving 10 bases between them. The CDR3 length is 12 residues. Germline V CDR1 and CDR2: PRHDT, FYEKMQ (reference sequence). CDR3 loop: CASSGGLNTQYF. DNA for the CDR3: TGTGCCAGCAGCGGTGGGCTGAATACGCAGTATTTT. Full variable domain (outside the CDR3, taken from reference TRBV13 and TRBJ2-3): AAGVIQSPRHLIKEKRETATLKCYPIPRHDTVYWYQQGPGQDPQFLISFYEKMQSDKGSIPDRFSAQQFSDYHSELNMSSLELGDSALYFCASSGGLNTQYFGPGTRLTVL.

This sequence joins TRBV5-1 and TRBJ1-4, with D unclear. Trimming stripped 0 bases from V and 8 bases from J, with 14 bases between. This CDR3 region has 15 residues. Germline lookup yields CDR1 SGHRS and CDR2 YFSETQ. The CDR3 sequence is CASSLGLQSREKLFF. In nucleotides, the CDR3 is TGCGCCAGCAGCTTGGGATTACAATCCAGAGAAAAACTGTTTTTT.

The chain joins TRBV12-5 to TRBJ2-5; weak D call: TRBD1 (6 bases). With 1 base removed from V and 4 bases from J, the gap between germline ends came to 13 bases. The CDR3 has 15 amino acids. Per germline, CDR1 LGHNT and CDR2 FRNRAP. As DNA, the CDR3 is TGTGCTAGTGGTTTGGCCAGGGGCCCGGGAGAGACCCAGTACTTC. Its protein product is CASGLARGPGETQYF.

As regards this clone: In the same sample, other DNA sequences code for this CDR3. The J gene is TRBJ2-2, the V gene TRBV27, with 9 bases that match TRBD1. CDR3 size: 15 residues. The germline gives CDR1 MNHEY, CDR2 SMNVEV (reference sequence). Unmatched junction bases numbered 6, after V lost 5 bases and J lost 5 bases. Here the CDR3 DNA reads TGTGCCAGCAGTCCGCGGGACAGGGAAACCGGGGAGCTGTTTTTT. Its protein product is CASSPRDRETGELFF.

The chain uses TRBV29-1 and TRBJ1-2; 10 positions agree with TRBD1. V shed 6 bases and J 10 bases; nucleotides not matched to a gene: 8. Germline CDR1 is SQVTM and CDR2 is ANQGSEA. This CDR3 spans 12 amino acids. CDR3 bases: TGCAGCGTCGGCGACAGGGGGCAGGACTACACCTTC. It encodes CSVGDRGQDYTF. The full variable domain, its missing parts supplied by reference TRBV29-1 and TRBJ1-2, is SAVISQKPSRDICQRGTSLTIQCQVDSQVTMMFWYRQQPGQSLTLIATANQGSEATYESGFVIDKFPISRPNLTFSTLTVSNMSPEDSSIYLCSVGDRGQDYTFGSGTRLTVV.

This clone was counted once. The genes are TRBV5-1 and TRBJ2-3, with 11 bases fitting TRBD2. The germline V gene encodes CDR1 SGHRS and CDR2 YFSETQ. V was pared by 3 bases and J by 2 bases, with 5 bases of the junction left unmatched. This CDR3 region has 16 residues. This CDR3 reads CASSSRLAGLTDTQYF. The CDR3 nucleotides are TGCGCCAGCAGCTCCAGACTAGCGGGGCTCACAGATACGCAGTATTTT.

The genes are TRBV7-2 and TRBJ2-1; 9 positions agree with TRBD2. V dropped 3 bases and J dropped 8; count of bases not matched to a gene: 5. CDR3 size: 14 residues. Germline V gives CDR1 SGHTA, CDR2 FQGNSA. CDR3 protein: CASSLASGEDEQFF. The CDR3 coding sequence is TGTGCCAGCAGCTTGGCTAGCGGGGAGGATGAGCAGTTCTTC.

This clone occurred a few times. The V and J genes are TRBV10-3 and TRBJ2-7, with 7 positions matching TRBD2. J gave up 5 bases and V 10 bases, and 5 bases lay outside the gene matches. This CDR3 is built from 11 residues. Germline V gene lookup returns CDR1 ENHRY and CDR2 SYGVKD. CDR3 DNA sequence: TGTGCCAACCGGACTAGTAACGAGCAGTACTTC. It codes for CANRTSNEQYF.

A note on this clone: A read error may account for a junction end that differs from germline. The CDR3 here is CSSSFGTDTQYF. CDR3 in DNA: TGTTCCAGCAGCTTCGGCACAGATACGCAGTATTTT. The chain carries TRBV7-9 and TRBJ2-3; D gene unclear. Germline CDR1 reads SEHNR; CDR2 reads FQNEAQ (reference sequence). The CDR3 sequence is 12 residues long.

The CDR3 nucleotides are TGTGCCAGCAGGGTGGGCCTAGCGGGGGGCACCGGGGAGCTGTTTTTT. Its protein product is CASRVGLAGGTGELFF. The chain has TRBV9 and TRBJ2-2; 11 bases agree with TRBD2. CDR1 and CDR2 from the germline V gene are SGDLS and YYNGEE. There are 16 residues in the CDR3. The trim removed 5 bases at V and 4 bases at J, leaving 7 bases unmatched.

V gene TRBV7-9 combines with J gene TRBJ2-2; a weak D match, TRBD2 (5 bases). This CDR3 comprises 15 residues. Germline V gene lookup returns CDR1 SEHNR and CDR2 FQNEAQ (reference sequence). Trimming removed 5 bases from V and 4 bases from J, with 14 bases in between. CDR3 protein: CASSVSEAVTGELFF. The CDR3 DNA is TGTGCCAGCAGCGTGTCGGAGGCGGTCACCGGGGAGCTGTTTTTT.

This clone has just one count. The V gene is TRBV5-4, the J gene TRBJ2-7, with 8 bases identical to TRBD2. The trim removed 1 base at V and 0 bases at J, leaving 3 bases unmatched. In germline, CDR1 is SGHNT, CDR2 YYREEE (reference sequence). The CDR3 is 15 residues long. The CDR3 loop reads CASSLSLAGSYEQYF. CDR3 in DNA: TGTGCCAGCAGCTTGAGTCTAGCGGGCTCCTACGAGCAGTACTTC.

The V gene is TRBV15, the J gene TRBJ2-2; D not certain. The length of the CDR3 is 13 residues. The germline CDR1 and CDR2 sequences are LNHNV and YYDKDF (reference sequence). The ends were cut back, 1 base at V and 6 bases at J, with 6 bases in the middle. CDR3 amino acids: CATSRGTSGELFF. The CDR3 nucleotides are TGTGCCACCAGCAGAGGTACTTCCGGGGAGCTGTTTTTT.

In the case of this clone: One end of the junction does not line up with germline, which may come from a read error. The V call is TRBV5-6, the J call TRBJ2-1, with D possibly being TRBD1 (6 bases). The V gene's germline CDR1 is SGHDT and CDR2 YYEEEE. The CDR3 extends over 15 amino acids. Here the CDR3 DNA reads TGTGCCAACAGCTTGATCACAGGGTTCTACAATGAGCAGTTCTTC. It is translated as CANSLITGFYNEQFF. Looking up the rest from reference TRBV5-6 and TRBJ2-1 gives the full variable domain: DAGVTQSPTHLIKTRGQQVTLRCSPKSGHDTVSWYQQALGQGPQFIFQYYEEEERQRGNFPDRFSGHQFPNYSSELNVNALLLGDSALYLCANSLITGFYNEQFFGPGTRLTVL.

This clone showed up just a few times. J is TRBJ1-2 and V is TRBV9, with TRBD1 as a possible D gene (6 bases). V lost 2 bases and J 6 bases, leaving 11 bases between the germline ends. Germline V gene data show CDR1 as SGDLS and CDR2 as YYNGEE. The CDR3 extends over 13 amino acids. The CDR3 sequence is CASSVLTGDGYTF. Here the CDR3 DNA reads TGTGCCAGCAGCGTGTTGACAGGAGATGGCTACACCTTC.

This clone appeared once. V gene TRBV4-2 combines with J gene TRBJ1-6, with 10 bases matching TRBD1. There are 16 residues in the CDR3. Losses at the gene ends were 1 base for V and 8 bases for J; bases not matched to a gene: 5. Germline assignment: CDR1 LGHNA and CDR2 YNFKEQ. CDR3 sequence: CASSQAKDRGDSPLHF. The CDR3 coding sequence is TGTGCCAGCAGCCAAGCGAAGGACAGGGGGGATTCACCCCTCCACTTT.